A selection of T cell receptor beta chains follows, all from one sample in a study of T cell clones after liver transplantation. TCRdb's copy holds only in-frame clones and misses some; the assay was immunoSEQ multiplex PCR. The repertoire includes nearly 55,000 clones, about 81% of them detected once, and roughly 8.1% sits in the top ten. The sequencing used CD4+ T cells from blood, collected before liver transplant. The receptors shown here come from a human donor who received a liver transplant. Both conserved end residues are part of each CDR3. D genes are given only for firm matches. Size is stated for part of the rows, as once, few or many counts, or as a class when the clone is expanded.

clone_size j_call d_call v_call cdr3_aa cdr3_nt
- TRBJ2-2 TRBD2 TRBV11-2 CASSLAFSGGATGELFF TGTGCCAGCAGCTTGGCCTTTAGCGGGGGGGCCACCGGGGAGCTGTTTTTT
- TRBJ2-7 - TRBV11-2 CASSLVVGRTSHEQYF TGTGCCAGCAGCTTAGTCGTCGGTCGGACCTCCCACGAGCAGTACTTC
- TRBJ1-6 - TRBV19 CASSFSYNSPLHF TGTGCCAGTAGCTTCTCCTATAATTCACCCCTCCACTTT
- TRBJ2-3 - TRBV10-3 CAISSQTGTDTQYF TGTGCCATCAGTTCCCAGACAGGCACAGATACGCAGTATTTT
- TRBJ2-3 - TRBV30 CAWSSEDTQYF TGTGCCTGGAGCAGCGAAGATACGCAGTATTTT
- TRBJ1-2 - TRBV19 CASSKRLDYGYTF TGTGCCAGTAGCAAGAGGTTAGACTATGGCTACACCTTC
- TRBJ2-3 - TRBV29-1 CSETTGTDTQYF TGCAGCGAGACTACAGGCACAGATACGCAGTATTTT
- TRBJ2-1 - TRBV6-1 CASSEAVGGARNEQFF TGTGCCAGCAGTGAAGCGGTGGGCGGGGCACGCAATGAGCAGTTCTTC
- TRBJ1-2 TRBD1 TRBV2 CASSEGGQAYGYTF TGTGCCAGCAGTGAAGGGGGACAGGCATATGGCTACACCTTC
- TRBJ2-3 - TRBV28 CASSQGGASSTDTQYF TGTGCCAGCAGTCAAGGGGGAGCCTCTAGCACAGATACGCAGTATTTT
- TRBJ2-3 TRBD1 TRBV7-9 CASSQGQGNTDTQYF TGTGCCAGCAGCCAGGGACAGGGGAACACAGATACGCAGTATTTT
once TRBJ1-1 - TRBV6-1 CASSYREPEAFF TGTGCCAGCAGCTACCGCGAGCCTGAAGCTTTCTTT
- TRBJ2-2 TRBD1 TRBV28 CASTGQGATGELFF TGTGCCAGCACCGGACAGGGGGCTACCGGGGAGCTGTTTTTT
- TRBJ2-7 - TRBV7-2 CASSGWSSYEQYF TGTGCCAGCAGTGGGTGGAGCTCCTACGAGCAGTACTTC
- TRBJ2-5 - TRBV28 CASSRYRDIRRETQYF TGTGCCAGCAGTCGTTACCGGGACATCCGACGAGAGACCCAGTACTTC
- TRBJ1-3 - TRBV19 CASSTGRTESGNTIYF TGTGCCAGTAGTACAGGTCGGACAGAGTCTGGAAACACCATATATTTT
once TRBJ2-1 - TRBV5-4 CASSFYNEQFF TGTGCCAGCAGCTTCTACAATGAGCAGTTCTTC
- TRBJ1-5 - TRBV6-4 CASSSELGQPQHF TGTGCCAGCAGTTCGGAACTTGGTCAGCCCCAGCATTTT
once TRBJ1-4 - TRBV19 CASKPLQGQGNEGEKLFF TGTGCCAGTAAACCCTTACAGGGCCAAGGAAATGAGGGTGAAAAACTGTTTTTT
once TRBJ1-1 - TRBV5-1 CASSYIGQWEAFF TGCGCCAGCAGCTATATAGGACAGTGGGAAGCTTTCTTT
- TRBJ1-1 TRBD1 TRBV5-6 CASSLGQGRAEAFF TGTGCCAGCAGCTTGGGACAGGGAAGGGCTGAAGCTTTCTTT
- TRBJ2-5 TRBD2 TRBV28 CASRLAGAQETQYF TGTGCCAGCAGATTAGCGGGAGCTCAAGAGACCCAGTACTTC
- TRBJ2-1 TRBD1 TRBV9 CASSTLGQGAIGGDEQFF TGTGCCAGCAGCACCCTGGGACAGGGGGCCATTGGGGGCGATGAGCAGTTCTTC
- TRBJ2-5 - TRBV5-5 CASSSERAGRGETQYF TGTGCCAGCAGCTCCGAACGGGCGGGCCGGGGAGAGACCCAGTACTTC
- TRBJ2-5 - TRBV9 CASSVGGRLQETQYF TGTGCCAGCAGCGTAGGGGGCAGGCTTCAAGAGACCCAGTACTTC
- TRBJ2-3 - TRBV10-3 CAIRGRDTQYF TGTGCCATCAGGGGGCGGGATACGCAGTATTTT
once TRBJ1-5 - TRBV5-1 CASSFRSGPLTLEPQHF TGCGCCAGCAGCTTTCGGTCAGGGCCCCTCACTTTGGAGCCCCAGCATTTT
- TRBJ2-2 TRBD2 TRBV7-9 CASSLPSGAVTGELFF TGTGCCAGCAGCTTACCAAGCGGGGCGGTCACCGGGGAGCTGTTTTTT
few TRBJ1-5 - TRBV6-6 CASSYSNRVPNQPQHF TGTGCCAGCAGTTATTCGAACAGGGTGCCAAATCAGCCCCAGCATTTT
- TRBJ1-4 - TRBV19 CASSPGSNEKLFF TGTGCCAGTAGTCCGGGTTCTAATGAAAAACTGTTTTTT
- TRBJ2-5 TRBD1 TRBV7-7 CASSPGQVGETQYF TGTGCCAGCAGCCCGGGACAGGTCGGAGAGACCCAGTACTTC
once TRBJ2-1 - TRBV6-4 CASSAYNEQFF TGTGCCAGCAGTGCCTACAATGAGCAGTTCTTC
- TRBJ2-1 TRBD2 TRBV6-5 CASSSSGLAGGGEQFF TGTGCCAGCAGTTCCTCGGGCTTAGCGGGGGGAGGTGAGCAGTTCTTC
- TRBJ2-1 TRBD2 TRBV7-2 CASSSTTSGGEYEQFF TGTGCCAGCAGCTCGACCACTAGCGGGGGGGAGTATGAGCAGTTCTTC
- TRBJ1-4 - TRBV7-2 CASSLGYRGPKGEKLFF TGTGCCAGCAGCTTAGGATATCGAGGACCAAAGGGGGAAAAACTGTTTTTT
once TRBJ2-2 - TRBV21-1 CASSPRDTDAGELFF TGTGCCAGCAGCCCCCGGGACACCGACGCCGGGGAGCTGTTTTTT
- TRBJ2-5 TRBD1 TRBV5-8 CASSLGQGRETQYF TGTGCCAGCAGCTTGGGACAGGGGAGAGAGACCCAGTACTTC
- TRBJ1-1 - TRBV7-2 CASSRHREREAFF TGTGCCAGCAGCCGTCACAGGGAAAGGGAAGCTTTCTTT
- TRBJ2-5 - TRBV9 CASSERGAETQYF TGTGCCAGCAGCGAAAGGGGTGCAGAGACCCAGTACTTC
- TRBJ1-1 - TRBV15 CATSRDPQNTEAFF TGTGCCACCAGCAGAGATCCCCAGAACACTGAAGCTTTCTTT
- TRBJ1-5 TRBD1 TRBV9 CASSVSTGFNQPQHF TGTGCCAGCAGCGTCTCGACAGGGTTCAATCAGCCCCAGCATTTT
- TRBJ1-1 - TRBV18 CASSPGQLLNTEAFF TGTGCCAGCTCACCCGGACAGCTTCTGAACACTGAAGCTTTCTTT
- TRBJ2-1 TRBD2 TRBV7-2 CASSSLAGGYNEQFF TGTGCCAGCAGCTCGCTAGCGGGGGGGTACAATGAGCAGTTCTTC
- TRBJ1-2 - TRBV10-3 CAISEGQGITNGYTF TGTGCCATCAGTGAGGGCCAGGGCATAACCAATGGCTACACCTTC
- TRBJ1-6 - TRBV2 CASISGAGKPLHF TGTGCCAGCATTTCCGGGGCCGGTAAACCCCTCCACTTT
- TRBJ2-1 - TRBV29-1 CSVEGGSTGLTSYNEQFF TGCAGCGTTGAGGGAGGATCGACAGGGCTTACCTCCTACAATGAGCAGTTCTTC
- TRBJ1-3 TRBD1 TRBV6-1 CASSVGTGSSNTIYF TGTGCCAGCAGTGTAGGGACAGGTAGTTCGAACACCATATATTTT
- TRBJ1-4 - TRBV7-2 CASSLDRIRNEKLFF TGTGCCAGCAGCTTAGACAGAATCAGAAATGAAAAACTGTTTTTT
few TRBJ2-7 - TRBV18 CASSPPAGTHEQYF TGTGCCAGCTCACCACCGGCAGGGACCCACGAGCAGTACTTC
medium-sized TRBJ1-6 - TRBV19 CASSLPTGHGVGSLHF TGTGCCAGTAGTCTTCCGACAGGCCACGGGGTAGGATCCCTCCACTTT
- TRBJ1-2 - TRBV19 CASSTLEDYYGYTF TGTGCCAGTAGTACCCTAGAGGATTATTATGGCTACACCTTC
- TRBJ1-2 - TRBV30 CAWVGPGYTF TGTGCCTGGGTGGGACCTGGCTACACCTTC
- TRBJ1-1 TRBD1 TRBV4-3 CASSQPQGLFTEAFF TGCGCCAGCAGCCAGCCACAGGGGTTATTCACTGAAGCTTTCTTT